This record looks at one TCR beta chain sequence and its context. This clonotype came up many times. The target of this receptor is not known. No per-base quality is available; no much larger clone lies one base away. Amplification of TCR beta CDR3 regions was carried out from RNA transcripts. A first-round RT-PCR of the TCR CDR3 used the HTBI primer set with the Qiagen OneStep RT-PCR kit. A second multiplex PCR round built the libraries, followed by size selection and purification. Sequencing of the libraries was done on an Illumina HiSeq2000 using paired-end 100 bp reads. In the authors' own workflow: SOAPnuke was used to process the raw data, removing reads that contained adapters or uncalled bases, had a mean Phred below 15, or lacked an exact match to the constant primer or identifier. High-quality paired reads were merged with COPE v1.2.5, and unique nucleotide sequences were defined as clonotypes. MiTCR v1.1 was used to align the clonotypes against IMGT TRBV, TRBD and TRBJ reference segments. Analysis was restricted to V-J combinations with a frequency above 0.0001, which covered roughly 99% of repertoires. A TCS score was defined as the ratio of F50 (clonal expansion) to E x V (chaos), with BLOSUM62-based TCRdist applied between CDR3 peptides within each V-J. Welch's t-statistics and random forest reduced 514 V-J features to some 14, which were used in a naive Bayes classifier (R e1071). Clones were called with MiXCR by TCRdb after fastp trimmed the public reads at Q25, and only in-frame beta chains were retained. Each record represents a unique CDR3 protein, reported with the most common genes and DNA among its rows. What appears here as the V and J calls and clone size reflects TCRdb's work, not the paper's. The sample includes some 510,000 distinct CDR3 sequences, with less than 25% observed a single time. Of the sample, around 27% falls within the top ten clones.

This entry is derived from a study of T cells in Graves' hyperthyroidism and ophthalmopathy (dated 2019 in TCRdb). With respect to the entire study: Peripheral blood samples were taken at initial diagnosis, before any treatment was given. TCR V-J signatures able to tell the groups apart were searched for in a discovery cohort of 90 to 100 patients, of whom around 43 had Graves' ophthalmopathy and 57 had stable Graves' hyperthyroidism. According to the paper, TCR Vbeta CDR3 sequencing was carried out on approximately 140 peripheral blood samples, which came from approximately 41 ophthalmopathy, around 74 hyperthyroidism and about 17 progressor patients. Once sampling was done, hyperthyroidism patients were given methimazole at a starting dose of 30 mg daily, whereas ophthalmopathy patients were given high-dose intravenous methylprednisolone. Whether ophthalmopathy could be predicted prospectively was tested in an independent validation cohort made up of under 20 hyperthyroidism patients plus 17 patients who later progressed to ophthalmopathy. The roughly 91 discovery patients were randomly split 7:3 into training and test sets. Thyroid tissue and blood T-cell repertoires from six Graves' hyperthyroidism patients were also compared in the study.

Graves' hyperthyroidism was defined as stable when no progression to ophthalmopathy occurred over 18 months of follow-up. Hyperthyroidism patients were newly diagnosed, had a disease duration of under 2 months, and were aged 18 to 65 years. Any patient with an uncontrolled infection, another autoimmune disease, pregnancy or lactation was excluded. Diagnoses relied on clinical symptoms, serum thyroxine and TRAb, thyroid ultrasound and orbital computed tomography. PBMCs were isolated from approximately 10 ml of fresh peripheral blood by Ficoll-Paque density gradient centrifugation. Total RNA was extracted using Trizol reagent, and RNA quality was assessed on an Agilent 2100 Bioanalyzer. The CDR3 holds 15 amino acids from the cysteine to the phenylalanine. Only the CDR3 part of the read is kept: 45 bases, read in frame from the first base. The germline V gene supplies CDR1 MNHNS and CDR2 SASEGT. Germline trimming amounts to 3 bases on V and 6 bases on J, with 10 as the count of junction bases outside the gene matches.

What the study reported, not specific to this receptor: No statistical method was used to fix the sample size in advance, and group allocation was not hidden from the investigators. During validation, the model predicted progression to ophthalmopathy a median of roughly six months ahead of onset, with 70.59% sensitivity and roughly 75% specificity. Most expanded thyroid clonotypes (frequency above 0.001) were also found in blood, which suggests that blood repertoires may mirror thyroid immune responses. A model built on a 13 V-J signature distinguished ophthalmopathy from stable hyperthyroidism, reaching 87.88% sensitivity and 81.08% specificity in cross-validation and 80%/75% in testing.

The sequence derives from a man aged 18 to 29 with Graves' hyperthyroidism. This chain joins TRBV6-1 to TRBJ1-1; 7 bases in the junction line up with TRBD1. Sequenced input: blood. The base sequence is TGTGCCAGCAGTGAGGGTACAGGGGTACGTCCTGAAGCTTTCTTT. This translates into CASSEGTGVRPEAFF.